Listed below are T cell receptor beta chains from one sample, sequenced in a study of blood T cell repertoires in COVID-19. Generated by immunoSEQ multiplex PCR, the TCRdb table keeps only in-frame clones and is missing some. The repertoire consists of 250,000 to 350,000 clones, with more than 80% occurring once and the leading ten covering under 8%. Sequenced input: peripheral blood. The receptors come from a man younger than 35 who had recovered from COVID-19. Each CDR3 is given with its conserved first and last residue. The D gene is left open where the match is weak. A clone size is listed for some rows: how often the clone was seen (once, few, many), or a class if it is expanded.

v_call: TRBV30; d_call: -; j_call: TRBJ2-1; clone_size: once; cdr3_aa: CASSDGEGREQFF; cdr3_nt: TGTGCCTCTTCGGACGGGGAAGGTAGGGAGCAGTTCTTC
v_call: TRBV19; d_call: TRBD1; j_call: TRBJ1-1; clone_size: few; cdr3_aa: CASSINRGEAFF; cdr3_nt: TGTGCCAGTAGTATTAACAGGGGTGAAGCTTTCTTT
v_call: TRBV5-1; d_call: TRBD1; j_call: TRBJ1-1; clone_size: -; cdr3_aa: CASGRAGTGGPNTEAFF; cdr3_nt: TGCGCCTCTGGGAGAGCCGGGACAGGGGGTCCCAACACTGAAGCTTTCTTT
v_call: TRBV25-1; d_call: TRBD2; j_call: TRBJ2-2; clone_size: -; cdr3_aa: CASSAGTSGRSGELFF; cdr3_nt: TGTGCCAGCAGTGCCGGGACTAGCGGGAGATCCGGGGAGCTGTTTTTT
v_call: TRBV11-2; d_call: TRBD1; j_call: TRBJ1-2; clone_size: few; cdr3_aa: CASSPRTGGISRYTF; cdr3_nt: TGTGCCAGCAGCCCCCGGACAGGAGGAATATCGCGCTACACCTTC
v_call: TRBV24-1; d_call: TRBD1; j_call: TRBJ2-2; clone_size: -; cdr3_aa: CATHPGGVSGELFF; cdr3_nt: TGTGCCACCCATCCAGGGGGAGTTAGCGGGGAGCTGTTTTTT
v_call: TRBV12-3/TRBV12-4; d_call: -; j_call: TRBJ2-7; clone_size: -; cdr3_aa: CASRHDRYEQYF; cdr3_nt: TGTGCCAGCAGACACGATCGCTACGAGCAGTACTTC
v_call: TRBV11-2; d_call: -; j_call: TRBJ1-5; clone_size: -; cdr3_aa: CASSLGGFGQPQHF; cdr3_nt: TGTGCCAGCAGCCTTGGGGGGTTCGGTCAGCCCCAGCATTTT
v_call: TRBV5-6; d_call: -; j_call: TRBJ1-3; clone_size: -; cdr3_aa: CASSLAGNRNTIYF; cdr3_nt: TGTGCCAGCAGCTTGGCAGGGAATCGAAACACCATATATTTT
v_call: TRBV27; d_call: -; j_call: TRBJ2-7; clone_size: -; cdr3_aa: CASSPGGLLPAESYEQYF; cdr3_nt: TGTGCCAGCAGCCCCGGAGGACTTCTCCCAGCGGAATCCTACGAGCAGTACTTC
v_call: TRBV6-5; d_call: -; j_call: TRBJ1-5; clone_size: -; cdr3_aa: CASRRTAGPQPQHF; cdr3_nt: TGTGCCAGCAGACGAACAGCGGGCCCTCAGCCCCAGCATTTT
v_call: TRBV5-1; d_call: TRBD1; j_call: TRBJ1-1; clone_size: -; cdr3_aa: CASSLAGTASMNTEAFF; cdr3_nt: TGCGCCAGCAGCTTGGCCGGGACAGCCTCTATGAACACTGAAGCTTTCTTT
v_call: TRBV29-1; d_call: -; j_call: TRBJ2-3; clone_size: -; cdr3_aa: CSVEVRNTDTQYF; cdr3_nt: TGCAGCGTTGAAGTCAGGAACACAGATACGCAGTATTTT
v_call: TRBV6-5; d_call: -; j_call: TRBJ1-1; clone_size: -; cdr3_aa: CASNTGWEGKAFF; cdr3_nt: TGTGCCAGCAATACGGGTTGGGAGGGGAAGGCTTTCTTT
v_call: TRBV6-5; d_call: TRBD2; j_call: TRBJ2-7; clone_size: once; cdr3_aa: CASRKGLASYEQYF; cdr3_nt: TGTGCCAGCAGAAAGGGACTAGCGTCTTACGAGCAGTACTTC
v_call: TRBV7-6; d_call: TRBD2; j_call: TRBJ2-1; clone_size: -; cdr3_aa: CASSLGTSTPIEGFF; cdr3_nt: TGTGCCAGCAGCTTAGGGACTAGCACCCCGATTGAGGGGTTCTTC
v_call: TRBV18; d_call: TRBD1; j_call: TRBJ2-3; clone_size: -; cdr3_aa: CASSARTGATEDTQYF; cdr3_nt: TGTGCCAGCTCCGCTAGGACAGGGGCGACTGAAGATACGCAGTATTTT
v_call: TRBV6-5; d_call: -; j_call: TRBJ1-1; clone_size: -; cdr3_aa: CASIPDRLGQAFF; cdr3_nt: TGTGCCAGCATCCCAGACCGGTTGGGGCAAGCTTTCTTT
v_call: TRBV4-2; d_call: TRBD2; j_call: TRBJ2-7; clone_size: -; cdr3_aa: CASSRSSSGGTQPGYEQYF; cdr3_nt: TGTGCCAGCAGCCGGTCATCTAGCGGGGGGACCCAACCGGGCTACGAGCAGTACTTC
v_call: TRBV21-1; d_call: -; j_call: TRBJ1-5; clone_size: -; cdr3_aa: CASSKETGKSNQPQHF; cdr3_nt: TGTGCCAGCAGCAAAGAAACGGGGAAGAGCAATCAGCCCCAGCATTTT
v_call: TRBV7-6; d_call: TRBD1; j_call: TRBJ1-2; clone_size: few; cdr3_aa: CASSAGQASFENYGYTF; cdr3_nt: TGTGCCAGCAGCGCGGGACAGGCAAGTTTTGAGAACTATGGCTACACCTTC
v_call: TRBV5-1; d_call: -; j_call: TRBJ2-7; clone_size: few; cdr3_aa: CASSLVSEEQYF; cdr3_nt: TGCGCCAGCAGCTTGGTGAGTGAAGAGCAGTACTTC
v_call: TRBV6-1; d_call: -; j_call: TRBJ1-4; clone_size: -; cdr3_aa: CASSEPGQKSGKLFF; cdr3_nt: TGTGCCAGCAGTGAACCGGGACAAAAAAGCGGAAAACTGTTTTTT
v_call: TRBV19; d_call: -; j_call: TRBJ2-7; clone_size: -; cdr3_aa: CASSIRKEYEQYF; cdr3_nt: TGTGCCAGTAGTATCAGGAAGGAATACGAGCAGTACTTC
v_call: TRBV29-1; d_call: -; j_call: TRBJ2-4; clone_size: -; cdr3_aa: CSVTGIILGPKNIQYF; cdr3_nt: TGCAGCGTTACCGGGATTATCCTCGGGCCCAAAAACATTCAGTACTTC
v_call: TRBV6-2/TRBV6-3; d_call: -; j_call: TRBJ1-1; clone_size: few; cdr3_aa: CASSPSWTATEAFF; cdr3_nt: TGTGCCAGCAGCCCCAGTTGGACAGCCACTGAAGCTTTCTTT
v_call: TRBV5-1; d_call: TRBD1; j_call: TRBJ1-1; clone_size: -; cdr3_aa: CASSRDRGSAEAFF; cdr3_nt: TGCGCCAGCAGCAGGGACAGGGGCTCGGCTGAAGCTTTCTTT
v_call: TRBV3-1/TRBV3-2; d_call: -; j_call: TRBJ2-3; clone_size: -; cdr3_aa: CASSPRLSTTSTDTQYF; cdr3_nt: TGTGCCAGCAGCCCCCGACTATCTACTACTAGCACAGATACGCAGTATTTT
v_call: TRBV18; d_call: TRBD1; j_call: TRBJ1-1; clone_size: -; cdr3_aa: CASSSTGAFEAFF; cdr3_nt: TGTGCCAGCTCATCCACAGGGGCCTTTGAAGCTTTCTTT
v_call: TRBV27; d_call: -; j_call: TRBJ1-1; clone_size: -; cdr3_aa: CASSFFSGNTEAFF; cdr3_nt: TGTGCCAGCAGTTTTTTCAGTGGGAACACTGAAGCTTTCTTT
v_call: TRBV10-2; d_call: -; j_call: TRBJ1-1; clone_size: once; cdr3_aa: CASRALRVRNTEAFF; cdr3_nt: TGCGCCAGCAGAGCCCTCAGGGTTAGGAACACTGAAGCTTTCTTT
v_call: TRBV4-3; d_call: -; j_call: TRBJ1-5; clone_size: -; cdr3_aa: CASSQETSSQPQHF; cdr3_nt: TGCGCCAGCAGCCAAGAGACATCGAGTCAGCCCCAGCATTTT
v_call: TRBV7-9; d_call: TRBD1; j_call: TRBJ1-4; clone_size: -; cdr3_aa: CASSLVDRGPVEKLFF; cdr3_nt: TGTGCCAGCAGCTTAGTGGACAGGGGGCCGGTTGAAAAACTGTTTTTT
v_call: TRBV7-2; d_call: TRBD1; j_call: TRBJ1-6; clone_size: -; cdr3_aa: CASSLTFMGQDSPLHF; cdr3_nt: TGTGCCAGCAGCTTAACGTTTATGGGACAGGATTCACCCCTCCACTTT
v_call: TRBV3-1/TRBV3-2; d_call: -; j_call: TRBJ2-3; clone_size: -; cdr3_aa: CASSPGVDTQYF; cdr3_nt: TGTGCCAGCAGCCCGGGAGTAGATACGCAGTATTTT
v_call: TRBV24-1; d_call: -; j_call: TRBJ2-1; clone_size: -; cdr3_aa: CATSATGTSYNEQFF; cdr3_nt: TGTGCCACCAGTGCCACCGGGACTTCCTACAATGAGCAGTTCTTC
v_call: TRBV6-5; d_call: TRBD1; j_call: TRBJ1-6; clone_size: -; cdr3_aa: CASLTGATYNSPLHF; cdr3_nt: TGTGCCAGCCTAACAGGGGCCACCTATAATTCACCCCTCCACTTT
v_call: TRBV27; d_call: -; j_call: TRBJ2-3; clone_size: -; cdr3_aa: CASSLYGRDPPDTQYF; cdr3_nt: TGTGCCAGCAGTTTATATGGGCGGGACCCCCCCGATACGCAGTATTTT
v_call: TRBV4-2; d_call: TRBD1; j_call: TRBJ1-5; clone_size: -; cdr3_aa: CASSLRTGGDQPQHF; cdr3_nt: TGTGCCAGCAGCCTTAGGACAGGGGGAGATCAGCCCCAGCATTTT
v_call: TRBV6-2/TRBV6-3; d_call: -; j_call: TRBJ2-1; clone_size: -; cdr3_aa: CASSGTIYNEQFF; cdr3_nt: TGTGCCAGCAGTGGCACCATCTACAATGAGCAGTTCTTC
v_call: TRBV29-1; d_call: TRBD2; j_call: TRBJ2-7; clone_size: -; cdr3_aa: CSSRGTSGSYEQYF; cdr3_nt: TGCAGCTCGAGAGGGACTAGCGGGAGCTACGAGCAGTACTTC
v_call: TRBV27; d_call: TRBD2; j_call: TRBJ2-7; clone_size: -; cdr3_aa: CASSFMASGSDEQYF; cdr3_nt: TGTGCCAGCAGTTTTATGGCTAGCGGGAGTGACGAGCAGTACTTC
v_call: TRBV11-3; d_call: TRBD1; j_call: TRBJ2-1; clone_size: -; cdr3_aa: CASSLDGDSYNEQFF; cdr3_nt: TGTGCCAGCAGCTTAGATGGGGACAGCTACAATGAGCAGTTCTTC
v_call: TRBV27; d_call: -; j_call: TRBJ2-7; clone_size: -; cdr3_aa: CASSSSQTYEQYF; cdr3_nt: TGTGCCAGCAGCTCAAGCCAAACCTACGAGCAGTACTTC
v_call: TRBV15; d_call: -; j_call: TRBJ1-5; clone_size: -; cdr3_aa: CATSSQGHNQPQHF; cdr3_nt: TGTGCCACCAGCAGCCAGGGGCACAATCAGCCCCAGCATTTT
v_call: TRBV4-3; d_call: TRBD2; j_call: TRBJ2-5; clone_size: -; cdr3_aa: CASSQGGAGGETQYF; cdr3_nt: TGCGCCAGCAGCCAAGGGGGAGCGGGGGGGGAGACCCAGTACTTC
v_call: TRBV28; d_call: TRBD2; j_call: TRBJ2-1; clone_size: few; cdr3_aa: CASSLSQRGNEQFF; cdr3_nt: TGTGCCAGCAGTTTATCCCAGCGGGGGAATGAGCAGTTCTTC
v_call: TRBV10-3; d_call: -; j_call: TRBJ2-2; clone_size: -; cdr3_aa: CAISARLEGGELFF; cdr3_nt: TGTGCCATCAGTGCCCGACTAGAGGGCGGGGAGCTGTTTTTT
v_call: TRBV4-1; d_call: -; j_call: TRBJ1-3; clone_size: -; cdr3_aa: CASSQDKSSGNTIYF; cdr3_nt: TGCGCCAGCAGCCAAGACAAGAGCTCTGGAAACACCATATATTTT
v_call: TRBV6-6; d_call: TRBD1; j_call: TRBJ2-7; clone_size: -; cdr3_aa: CASSYSVNRGRYEQYF; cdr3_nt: TGTGCCAGCAGTTACTCGGTCAACAGGGGGCGGTACGAGCAGTACTTC
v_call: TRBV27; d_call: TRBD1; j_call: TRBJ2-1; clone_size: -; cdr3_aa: CASSSHTGTGNNEQFF; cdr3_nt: TGTGCCAGCAGTTCCCATACCGGGACAGGGAACAATGAGCAGTTCTTC
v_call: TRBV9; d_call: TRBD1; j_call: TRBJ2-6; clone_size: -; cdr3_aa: CASSVTGAGANVLTF; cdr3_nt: TGTGCCAGCAGCGTTACAGGGGCTGGGGCCAACGTCCTGACTTTC
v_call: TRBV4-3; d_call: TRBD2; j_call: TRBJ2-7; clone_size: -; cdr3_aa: CASSQAGVAGLNF; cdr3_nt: TGCGCCAGCAGCCAAGCGGGGGTAGCGGGTCTCAACTTC
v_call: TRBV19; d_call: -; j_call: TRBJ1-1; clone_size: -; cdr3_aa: CASSLQRDTEAFF; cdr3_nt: TGTGCCAGTAGTCTGCAACGGGACACTGAAGCTTTCTTT
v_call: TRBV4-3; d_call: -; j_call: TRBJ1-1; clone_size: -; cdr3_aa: CASSQEAPRGTEAFF; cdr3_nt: TGCGCCAGCAGCCAAGAAGCGCCCCGGGGGACTGAAGCTTTCTTT
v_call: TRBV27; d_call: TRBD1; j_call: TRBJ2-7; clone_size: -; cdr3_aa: CASSLGGQGYEQYF; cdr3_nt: TGTGCCAGCAGTTTAGGGGGACAGGGCTACGAGCAGTACTTC
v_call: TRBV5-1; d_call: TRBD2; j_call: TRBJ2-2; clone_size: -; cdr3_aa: CASSPGGLAGTGELFF; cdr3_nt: TGCGCCAGCAGCCCAGGCGGCCTAGCGGGCACCGGGGAGCTGTTTTTT